Shown below are 31 T cell receptor beta chains from a single sample sequenced in a study of chemoradiotherapy in HPV16-positive cancers (dated by TCRdb to 2021 to 2024). The library was generated by the immunoSEQ multiplex PCR assay. What TCRdb holds here is the immuneACCESS table cut down to in-frame rearrangements. Part of the clones is not present; checked against another copy, under half of the missing clones reflect an unresolved V gene, and the others are unexplained. In this sample the table shows 4,000 to 6,500 clones, more than 65% of which occur a single time. In total, the top ten clones hold around 19% of the sample. Sample: tumor tissue, taken from a patient who underwent chemoradiotherapy. The source is a human donor with HPV-associated anogenital cancer.

The CDR3 DNA reads TGTGCCAGCAGTCGGGATCCTTACGAGCAGTACTTC. It codes for CASSRDPYEQYF. V is TRBV27 and J is TRBJ2-7; D is perhaps TRBD2 (5 bases). V was clipped by 5 bases and J by 4 bases, with 9 bases between them. CDR3 size: 12 residues. CDR1 and CDR2 from the germline V gene are MNHEY and SMNVEV (reference sequence).

This clone was counted between two and nine times. This chain uses TRBV6-5 with TRBJ2-1; TRBD2 agrees at 12 bases. Trimming removed 2 bases from V and 7 bases from J; junction bases left unmatched: 3. Germline V CDR1 and CDR2: MNHEY, SVGAGI. The CDR3 spans 15 residues. CDR3 in amino acids: CASSYAGLAGNEQFF. The DNA of the CDR3 is TGTGCCAGCAGTTACGCCGGACTAGCGGGGAATGAGCAGTTCTTC.

This chain uses TRBV15 with TRBJ2-7; either TRBD1 or TRBD2 may fit D (5 bases each). The CDR3 has 13 residues. Per the germline V gene, CDR1 is LNHNV and CDR2 is YYDKDF (reference sequence). Trimming removed 5 bases at V and 6 bases at J, with 14 bases between. The CDR3 DNA reads TGTGCCACCAGCGGGGGAGTCTTGGGCGAGCAGTACTTC. It specifies CATSGGVLGEQYF.

The chain has TRBV5-1 and TRBJ1-2; D gene ambiguous. CDR1 and CDR2 (germline): SGHRS, YFSETQ. The CDR3 has 15 residues. Trimming shortened V by 1 base and J by 4 bases, and 14 bases separated the two germline ends. CDR3: CASSLSLGGPYGYTF. In DNA, the CDR3 is TGCGCCAGCAGCTTGTCCTTGGGAGGTCCCTATGGCTACACCTTC.

This sequence joins TRBV29-1 and TRBJ2-6; D is uncertain. Germline V lookup: CDR1 SQVTM, CDR2 ANQGSEA. CDR3 length: 16 amino acids. Trimming took 4 bases from V and 0 from J, leaving 13 bases between them. The CDR3 sequence is CSVASDVNSGANVLTF. CDR3 in DNA: TGCAGCGTTGCCTCTGACGTCAACTCTGGGGCCAACGTCCTGACTTTC.

The chain couples TRBV30 to TRBJ2-2; D is possibly TRBD2 (5 bases). Between the trimmed V and J ends, which lost 2 bases and 1 base, there was a span of 5 bases. Germline V gene lookup returns CDR1 GTSNPN and CDR2 SVGIG (reference sequence). The CDR3 has 13 residues. The CDR3 loop is CAWSRENTGELFF. CDR3 coding DNA: TGTGCCTGGAGTCGGGAGAACACCGGGGAGCTGTTTTTT.

This rearrangement joins TRBV6-1 to TRBJ2-7; the D gene is possibly TRBD2 (5 bases). Germline CDR1 and CDR2: MNHNS and SASEGT. The CDR3 is 12 residues long. V shed 5 bases and J shed 4 bases, with 9 bases lying between them. The CDR3 region is CASSRDPYEQYF. CDR3 nucleotide sequence: TGTGCCAGCAGTCGGGATCCTTACGAGCAGTACTTC.

V and J are TRBV7-8 and TRBJ2-7, with D unclear. In germline, CDR1 is SGHVS, CDR2 FQNEAQ. The V end lost 4 bases, the J end lost 0 bases, and 10 bases lay between the germline ends. The CDR3 has 14 amino acids. The CDR3 spells CASSWGLLSYEQYF. In DNA form, the CDR3 reads TGTGCCAGCAGCTGGGGTTTGCTCTCCTACGAGCAGTACTTC.

CDR3 in amino acids: CASRPRGGSNQPQHF. The CDR3 nucleotides read TGTGCCAGCAGACCGCGTGGGGGGAGCAATCAGCCCCAGCATTTT. The genes are TRBV6-4 and TRBJ1-5, with a tentative D call TRBD1 (5 bases). The CDR3 has 15 amino acids. Trimming cost V 6 bases and J 1 base, with 13 bases left between them. Looked up from germline, CDR1 is MRHNA and CDR2 is SNTAGT.

J is TRBJ2-7 and V is TRBV2; D gene ambiguous. V was shortened by 8 bases and J by 0 bases, with 14 bases between the two germline ends. The CDR3 is 14 amino acids. The V gene's germline CDR1 is SNHLY and CDR2 FYNNEI. The CDR3 reads CASPTGPSSYEQYF. The CDR3 DNA follows: TGTGCCAGCCCCACTGGACCCAGCTCCTACGAGCAGTACTTC.

The chain couples TRBV30 to TRBJ2-1; D is possibly TRBD1 or TRBD2 (5 bases each). There are 15 residues in the CDR3. Per the germline V gene, CDR1 is GTSNPN and CDR2 is SVGIG (reference sequence). The CDR3 loop reads CAWRGPGPYYNEQFF. The CDR3 DNA reads TGTGCGTGGCGAGGTCCGGGGCCTTACTACAATGAGCAGTTCTTC.

This sequence joins TRBV4-1 and TRBJ2-1; 7 bases are a match to TRBD1. The V gene end was trimmed by 0 bases and the J gene end by 7 bases; junction bases not matched to a gene: 0. CDR3 size: 13 residues. Looked up from germline, CDR1 is MGHRA and CDR2 is YSYEKL. The CDR3 loop reads CASSQETGNEQFF. In DNA form, the CDR3 reads TGCGCCAGCAGCCAAGAGACAGGGAATGAGCAGTTCTTC.

This chain connects TRBV4-1 to TRBJ1-4; a possible D gene is TRBD1 (5 bases). CDR3 size: 16 residues. The V gene's germline CDR1 is MGHRA and CDR2 YSYEKL. Deletions cut 0 bases from V and 4 bases from J, with 12 bases between. CDR3 sequence: CASSQDRGELNEKLFF. CDR3 DNA: TGCGCCAGCAGCCAAGATAGGGGAGAACTTAATGAAAAACTGTTTTTT.

This clone was detected only once. The rearrangement joins TRBV6-5 to TRBJ2-7; D possibly uses TRBD1 or TRBD2 (5 bases each). There are 14 residues in the CDR3. Germline lookup yields CDR1 MNHEY and CDR2 SVGAGI. V lost 4 bases, J lost 6 bases, and 16 bases lay in between. In nucleotides, the CDR3 is TGTGCCAGCAGTTCAGGGACCGCGTTCGGCGAGCAGTACTTC. Residues: CASSSGTAFGEQYF.

This clone was seen once. The chain has TRBV6-5 and TRBJ1-1; 7 bases map to TRBD1. Trimming cost V 0 bases and J 5 bases; bases outside gene matches: 3. CDR3 length equals 14 residues. Germline lookup yields CDR1 MNHEY and CDR2 SVGAGI. The CDR3 DNA reads TGTGCCAGCAGTTACTCAGGGGGCCGTACTGAAGCTTTCTTT. It is translated as CASSYSGGRTEAFF.

The V and J genes are TRBV9 and TRBJ1-6, with D perhaps matching TRBD1 (6 bases). The V gene's germline CDR1 is SGDLS and CDR2 YYNGEE. This CDR3 contains 14 residues. V gave up 2 bases and J gave up 7 bases, with 10 bases separating them. CDR3 coding DNA: TGTGCCAGCAGCGTTTCCCAGGGGAATTCACCCCTCCACTTT. This encodes CASSVSQGNSPLHF.

The gene calls are TRBV7-9 and TRBJ2-1, with D unclear. Between the trimmed V and J ends, which lost 5 bases and 10 bases, there was a span of 12 bases. This CDR3 has 12 amino acids. Germline V CDR1 and CDR2: SEHNR, FQNEAQ (reference sequence). The CDR3 DNA sequence: TGTGCCAGCAGCCCCCATCTAGGGGAGCAGTTCTTC. Protein product: CASSPHLGEQFF.

This clone was recorded a few times. V and J are TRBV6-4 and TRBJ2-2, with D possibly being TRBD2 (5 bases). The ends were cut back, 4 bases at V and 2 bases at J, with 5 bases in the middle. CDR1 and CDR2 (germline): MRHNA, SNTAGT. This CDR3 is built from 13 residues. Written as DNA, the CDR3 is TGTGCCAGCAGTGGGACTAACACCGGGGAGCTGTTTTTT. Residues: CASSGTNTGELFF.

This clone is labeled as medium-sized. The V and J genes are TRBV4-1 and TRBJ1-5; no firm D call. With 7 bases removed from V and 3 bases from J, the gap between germline ends came to 7 bases. From germline, CDR1 is MGHRA and CDR2 YSYEKL. The CDR3 consists of 12 residues. The CDR3 coding sequence is TGCGCCAGCAAAGGTGACAATCAGCCCCAGCATTTT. Encoded protein: CASKGDNQPQHF.

This chain joins TRBV2 and TRBJ1-3, with 7 bases matching TRBD1. The CDR3 is made up of 16 amino acids. The V and J ends lost 5 bases and 1 base, in that order; junction bases with no gene match: 8. CDR1 is SNHLY, CDR2 FYNNEI, per germline. Here the CDR3 reads CASSSQGRGSGNTIYF. The CDR3 DNA reads TGTGCCAGCAGTTCACAGGGGCGCGGGTCTGGAAACACCATATATTTT.

This chain connects TRBV27 to TRBJ1-1; D is ambiguous. The CDR3 runs to 13 residues. Trimming removed 6 bases from V and 8 bases from J, with 16 bases in between. From germline, CDR1 is MNHEY and CDR2 SMNVEV (reference sequence). The CDR3 loop is CASRVGGVAEAFF. CDR3 coding DNA: TGTGCCAGCAGGGTAGGAGGTGTCGCAGAAGCTTTCTTT.

The V call is TRBV27, the J call TRBJ2-2, with unresolved D. The CDR3 length is 18 residues. Germline CDR1 MNHEY, CDR2 SMNVEV (reference sequence). V shed 3 bases and J shed 0 bases, with 17 bases lying between them. In DNA form, the CDR3 reads TGTGCCAGCAGTTTTGGTGTCGGACGCCCTGCGAACACCGGGGAGCTGTTTTTT. It is translated as CASSFGVGRPANTGELFF.

A few counts support this clone. This chain uses TRBV7-4 with TRBJ2-1; tentatively, D is TRBD2 (5 bases). CDR3 size: 15 residues. Germline assignment: CDR1 SGHVT and CDR2 SQSDAQ. The ends were cut back, 2 bases at V and 0 bases at J, with 8 bases in the middle. The CDR3 DNA follows: TGTGCCAGCAGCTTACGTGGGAGCTCCTACAATGAGCAGTTCTTC. Amino acid sequence: CASSLRGSSYNEQFF.

The V call is TRBV4-1, the J call TRBJ2-1; TRBD2 agrees at 8 bases. V dropped 1 base and J dropped 8; count of bases not matched to a gene: 13. The CDR3 loop spans 17 amino acids. Germline V CDR1 and CDR2: MGHRA, YSYEKL. For the CDR3, the DNA is TGCGCCAGCAGCCAAGCCGGGGGGGACCGTTATTTCCATGAGCAGTTCTTC. Protein product: CASSQAGGDRYFHEQFF.

The chain links TRBV28 to TRBJ1-3; D gene uncertain. The CDR3 length is 13 residues. The germline V gene encodes CDR1 MDHEN and CDR2 SYDVKM. The V end lost 10 bases, the J end lost 0 bases, and 10 bases lay between the germline ends. The CDR3 protein is CATSRTSGNTIYF. The CDR3 bases are TGTGCCACCTCGAGAACCTCTGGAAACACCATATATTTT.

This chain links TRBV20-1 with TRBJ2-7; D remains unclear. Trimming stripped 4 bases from V and 3 bases from J, with 7 bases between. Per germline, CDR1 DFQATT and CDR2 SNEGSKA (reference sequence). This CDR3 is 11 amino acids long. The chain's CDR3 is CSATADYEQYF. CDR3 DNA sequence: TGCAGTGCTACGGCAGACTACGAGCAGTACTTC.

This CDR3 reads CASSVGGSDTQYF. CDR3 nucleotide sequence: TGTGCCAGCAGTGTCGGGGGATCAGATACGCAGTATTTT. The chain links TRBV6-1 to TRBJ2-3; perhaps TRBD2 as D (6 bases). Germline V CDR1 and CDR2: MNHNS, SASEGT. The V end lost 4 bases, the J end lost 4 bases, and 9 bases lay between the germline ends. CDR3 length: 13 amino acids.

The V gene is TRBV7-3, the J gene TRBJ2-4; perhaps TRBD2 as D (7 bases). V was shortened by 6 bases and J by 8 bases, with 17 bases between the two germline ends. The CDR3 consists of 14 residues. The germline V gene encodes CDR1 SGHTA and CDR2 FQGTGA. The CDR3 here is CASSWRGGGDIQYF. The CDR3 DNA is TGTGCCAGCAGTTGGAGGGGAGGGGGAGACATTCAGTACTTC.

This clone has more than one count but fewer than ten. J is TRBJ2-3 and V is TRBV27, with 10 bases aligning to TRBD1. Trimming cost V 5 bases and J 2 bases; bases outside gene matches: 7. CDR1 and CDR2 (germline): MNHEY, SMNVEV (reference sequence). This CDR3 spans 16 amino acids. The CDR3 DNA reads TGTGCCAGCAGTATTTGGACAGGGGGGCCCACAGATACGCAGTATTTT. Translating gives CASSIWTGGPTDTQYF.

The chain recombines TRBV5-1 with TRBJ2-7; D gene unclear. This CDR3 region has 12 residues. In germline, CDR1 is SGHRS, CDR2 YFSETQ. V lost 0 bases to trimming and J lost 7 bases, with 8 bases between them. This CDR3 reads CASSLGVGEQYF. CDR3 DNA sequence: TGCGCCAGCAGCTTGGGGGTAGGGGAGCAGTACTTC.

The V call is TRBV7-8, the J call TRBJ1-3; D remains ambiguous. Germline CDR1 reads SGHVS; CDR2 reads FQNEAQ. The V end was cut by 5 bases, the J end by 4 bases, with 3 bases between. This CDR3 contains 11 residues. The CDR3 sequence: CASSLGNTIYF. The CDR3 DNA sequence: TGTGCCAGCAGCCTCGGAAACACCATATATTTT.